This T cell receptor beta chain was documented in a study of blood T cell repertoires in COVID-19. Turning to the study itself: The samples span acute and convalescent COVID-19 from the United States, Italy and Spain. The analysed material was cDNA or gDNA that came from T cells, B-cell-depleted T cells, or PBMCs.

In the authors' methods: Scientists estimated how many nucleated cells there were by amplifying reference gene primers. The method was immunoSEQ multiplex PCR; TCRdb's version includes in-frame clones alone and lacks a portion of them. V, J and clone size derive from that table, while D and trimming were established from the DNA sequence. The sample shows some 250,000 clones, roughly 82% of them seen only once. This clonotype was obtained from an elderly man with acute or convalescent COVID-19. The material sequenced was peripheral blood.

The chain's CDR3 is CASSPRLNTEAFF. CDR3 nucleotide sequence: TGTGCCAGCAGCCCCCGTTTGAACACTGAAGCTTTCTTT. V is TRBV7-2 and J is TRBJ1-1; no firm D call. V gave up 5 bases and J gave up 0 bases, with 7 bases separating them. The length of the CDR3 is 13 residues. Germline V CDR1 and CDR2: SGHTA, FQGNSA.